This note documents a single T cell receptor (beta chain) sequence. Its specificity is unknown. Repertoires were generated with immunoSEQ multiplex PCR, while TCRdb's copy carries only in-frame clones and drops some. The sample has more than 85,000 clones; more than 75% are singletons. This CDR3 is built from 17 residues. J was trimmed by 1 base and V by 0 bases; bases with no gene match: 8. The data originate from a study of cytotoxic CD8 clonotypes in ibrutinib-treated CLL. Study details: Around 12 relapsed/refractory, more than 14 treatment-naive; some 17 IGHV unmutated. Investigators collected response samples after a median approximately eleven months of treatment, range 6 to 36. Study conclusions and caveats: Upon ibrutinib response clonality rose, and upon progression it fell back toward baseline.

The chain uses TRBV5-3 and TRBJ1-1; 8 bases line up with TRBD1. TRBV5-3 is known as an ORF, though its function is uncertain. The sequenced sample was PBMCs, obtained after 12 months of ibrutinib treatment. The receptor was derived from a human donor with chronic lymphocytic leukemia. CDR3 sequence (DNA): TGTGCCAGAAGCTTGGAGTTGGACAGGGCTAAGAACACTGAAGCTTTCTTT. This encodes CARSLELDRAKNTEAFF.